Listed below are T cell receptor beta chains from one sample, sequenced in a study of T cells in localized non-small cell lung cancer. TCRdb's table, derived via immunoSEQ multiplex PCR, lists solely in-frame clones and lacks some. The sample lists fewer than 90,000 clones, around three quarters seen once, with 15% to 20% in the top ten. Sequenced here: PBMCs, sampled before any cancer treatment. All receptors derive from a man aged 40 to 69 with stage II squamous cell lung carcinoma. The CDR3 runs from the conserved cysteine through the conserved F or W. A D gene is named only where the DNA matches it firmly. Part of the rows lack a size; the others show once, few, many or a class for expanded clones.

size,D,V,J,DNA,CDR3
.,.,TRBV7-3,TRBJ2-7,TGTGCCAGCAGCTTAAGTGGGAGTGGCTACGAGCAGTACTTC,CASSLSGSGYEQYF
.,.,TRBV5-1,TRBJ2-1,TGCGCCAGCAGCTTGAGCCAGCCCTACAATGAGCAGTTCTTC,CASSLSQPYNEQFF
.,.,TRBV28,TRBJ1-5,TGTGCCAGCAGAAACGACCGGGACCGACATTTCGGCAATCAGCCCCAGCATTTT,CASRNDRDRHFGNQPQHF
.,TRBD1,TRBV4-1,TRBJ1-2,TGCGCCAGCAGCCAACGTCAGGGGGCAAAAGGCTACACCTTC,CASSQRQGAKGYTF
.,TRBD1,TRBV27,TRBJ2-7,TGTGCCAGCAGTTGGCGGACAGGGGGAACCTACGAGCAGTACTTC,CASSWRTGGTYEQYF
.,TRBD1,TRBV19,TRBJ2-2,TGTGCCAGCCGCGACAGGGGGCTTGCCGGGGAGCTGTTTTTT,CASRDRGLAGELFF
.,TRBD1,TRBV7-2,TRBJ2-1,TGTGCCAGCAGCCGAACCCGGGGACAGGGGTCGAATGAGCAGTTCTTC,CASSRTRGQGSNEQFF
.,.,TRBV4-1,TRBJ2-7,TGCGCCAGCAGCCTTGGGACCGTCCTCTACGAGCAGTACTTC,CASSLGTVLYEQYF
.,.,TRBV6-1,TRBJ1-4,TGTGCCAGCAGTGACGGGATCCAGGGAAAACTGTTTTTT,CASSDGIQGKLFF
once,.,TRBV5-6,TRBJ1-2,TGTGCCAGCTCAGTGGGGGGCGACTATGGCTACACCTTC,CASSVGGDYGYTF
.,TRBD2,TRBV27,TRBJ2-1,TGTGCCAGCAGTTCCCCCAGCGGGGGGGCTAAAAATGAGCAGTTCTTC,CASSSPSGGAKNEQFF
.,.,TRBV15,TRBJ2-1,TGTGCCACCAGCAGAGCTCGTGACTACAATGAGCAGTTCTTC,CATSRARDYNEQFF
.,.,TRBV4-1,TRBJ1-5,TGCGCCAGCAGCCAAGCTGGGGGTCAGCCCCAGCATTTT,CASSQAGGQPQHF
.,TRBD2,TRBV7-3,TRBJ2-1,TGTGCCAGCAGCGGCGGGACTAGCGGGAGTGAGCAGTTCTTC,CASSGGTSGSEQFF
.,TRBD2,TRBV7-8,TRBJ2-7,TGTGCCAGCAGCTTAGTGGGGGGGGAGTCCTACGAGCAGTACTTC,CASSLVGGESYEQYF
.,.,TRBV4-3,TRBJ1-6,TGCGCCAGCAGCCAAGTAAGTGGCGGAAATTCACCCCTCCACTTT,CASSQVSGGNSPLHF
few,.,TRBV18,TRBJ2-5,TGTGCCAGCTCACGATACGGGGAACAAGAGACCCAGTACTTC,CASSRYGEQETQYF
once,.,TRBV27,TRBJ2-2,TGTGCCAGCAGCCTCGTGCCAGGAACCATCACCGGGGAGCTGTTTTTT,CASSLVPGTITGELFF
.,.,TRBV9,TRBJ1-2,TGTGCCAGCAGCGTAGAATCTAGGGTTTCTGGCTACACCTTC,CASSVESRVSGYTF
.,TRBD1,TRBV7-7,TRBJ2-7,TGTGCTAGCAGCTTAGGACAGGGAGGCGAGCAGTACTTC,CASSLGQGGEQYF
once,.,TRBV2,TRBJ2-1,TGTGCCAGCAGGCTAGGGGGGGCTAGCGGAAACTCCTACAATGAGCAGTTCTTC,CASRLGGASGNSYNEQFF
.,.,TRBV7-2,TRBJ2-4,TGTGCCAGCAGCTTAGCAAGAGGACAGAAAAACATTCAGTACTTC,CASSLARGQKNIQYF
.,.,TRBV4-1,TRBJ2-1,TGCGCCAGCAGCCAACTTGGGGATCGATCTCATGAGCAGTTCTTC,CASSQLGDRSHEQFF
.,.,TRBV6-5,TRBJ2-7,TGTGCCACCCGGGAGTTATACGAGCAGTACTTC,CATRELYEQYF
.,TRBD1,TRBV19,TRBJ1-5,TGTGCCAGTACCTTGGGACAGCTTTATAGCAATCAGCCCCAGCATTTT,CASTLGQLYSNQPQHF
once,.,TRBV19,TRBJ1-1,TGTGCCAGTAGTATCCCTTACGGGACGGCTTTCTTT,CASSIPYGTAFF
.,TRBD1,TRBV19,TRBJ1-1,TGTGCCAGTAGTATAGGGGGACAGGGGATTCGGACTGAAGCTTTCTTT,CASSIGGQGIRTEAFF
.,TRBD1,TRBV18,TRBJ1-2,TGTGCCAGCTCACCGGACAGGGGGAGGGATGGCTACACCTTC,CASSPDRGRDGYTF
.,TRBD1,TRBV4-2,TRBJ1-5,TGTGCCAGCAGCCAGGGACAGGGCAGCAATCAGCCCCAGCATTTT,CASSQGQGSNQPQHF
.,.,TRBV10-1,TRBJ2-7,TGCGCCAACGGAACCCTCTCCTACGAGCAGTACTTC,CANGTLSYEQYF
.,.,TRBV5-1,TRBJ1-4,TGCGCCAGCAGCTTTACCCCCGGGGCTCGAGAAAAACTGTTTTTT,CASSFTPGAREKLFF
once,TRBD2,TRBV10-3,TRBJ2-1,TGTGCCATCAGTGACTCGGGAGGGAACTACAATGAGCAGTTCTTC,CAISDSGGNYNEQFF
.,TRBD1,TRBV27,TRBJ1-5,TGTGCCAGCAGGCGACAGGGGGCGAGCAATCAGCCCCAGCATTTT,CASRRQGASNQPQHF
.,.,TRBV29-1,TRBJ1-1,TGCAGCGTTGAACGGACCACTGAAGCTTTCTTT,CSVERTTEAFF
many,.,TRBV4-3,TRBJ1-1,TGCGCCAGCAGCCAAGACAGCATGAACACTGAAGCTTTCTTT,CASSQDSMNTEAFF
.,.,TRBV6-5,TRBJ2-1,TGTGCCAGCACCCATCTGGATGAGCAGTTCTTC,CASTHLDEQFF
.,.,TRBV19,TRBJ2-7,TGTGCCAGTAGTGAGCAGGGTTTGAGAGAGCAGTACTTC,CASSEQGLREQYF
.,.,TRBV4-3,TRBJ1-1,TGCGCCAGCAGCCTCGGACGAGTGGGGGCCTCTGAAGCTTTCTTT,CASSLGRVGASEAFF
.,TRBD2,TRBV7-2,TRBJ2-1,TGTGCCAGCAGCTGGACTAGCGGAGGAGGCGATGAGCAGTTCTTC,CASSWTSGGGDEQFF
.,.,TRBV5-4,TRBJ1-1,TGTGCCAGCAGTCAAACCGGGACAAGAAACACTGAAGCTTTCTTT,CASSQTGTRNTEAFF
.,TRBD2,TRBV7-3,TRBJ2-3,TGTGCCAGCAGCTTAAGCGGGACTAGGACTAGCACAGATACGCAGTATTTT,CASSLSGTRTSTDTQYF
few,TRBD2,TRBV5-5,TRBJ2-1,TGTGCCAGCAGCGGGACTAGCAGGAAATACAATGAGCAGTTCTTC,CASSGTSRKYNEQFF
few,TRBD2,TRBV7-8,TRBJ2-7,TGTGCCAGCAGCTTAGCCAGGGCTAGCGGAACCTACGAGCAGTACTTC,CASSLARASGTYEQYF
.,TRBD2,TRBV29-1,TRBJ2-7,TGCAGCGTTGGGACTAGCGGGGGACGGAGCGAGCAGTACTTC,CSVGTSGGRSEQYF
.,.,TRBV7-6,TRBJ2-1,TGTGCCAGCAGCTTAGCGGGGGGCCCCTACAATGAGCAGTTCTTC,CASSLAGGPYNEQFF
.,.,TRBV7-2,TRBJ2-1,TGTGCCAGCAGCTTAGGAGGCCAATCCTACAATGAGCAGTTCTTC,CASSLGGQSYNEQFF